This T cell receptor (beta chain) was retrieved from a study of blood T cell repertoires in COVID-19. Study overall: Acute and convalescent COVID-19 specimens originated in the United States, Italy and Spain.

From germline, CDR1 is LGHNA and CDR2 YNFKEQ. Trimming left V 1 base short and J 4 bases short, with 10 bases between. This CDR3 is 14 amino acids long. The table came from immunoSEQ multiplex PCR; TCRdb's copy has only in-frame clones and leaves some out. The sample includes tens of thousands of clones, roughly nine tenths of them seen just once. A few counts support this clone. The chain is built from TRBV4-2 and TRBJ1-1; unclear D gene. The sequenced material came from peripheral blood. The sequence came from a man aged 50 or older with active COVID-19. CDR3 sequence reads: CASSQGRVGTEAFF. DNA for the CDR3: TGTGCCAGCAGCCAAGGGAGGGTTGGCACTGAAGCTTTCTTT.